A selection of T cell receptor beta chains follows, all from one sample in a study of a mutant IDH1 vaccine in newly diagnosed glioma. TCRdb's table, derived via immunoSEQ multiplex PCR, lists solely in-frame clones and lacks some. The sample records about 32,000 clones, roughly 85% being singletons. These receptors lack a known antigen. The source material was PBMCs, sampled from a glioma patient whose treatment included an IDH1 peptide vaccine. The receptors derive from a woman aged 18-30 years with glioma. CDR3s include the opening cysteine and the closing phenylalanine or tryptophan. Each record gives: J gene, D gene, V gene, clone size, CDR3 protein, CDR3 DNA. A D gene is named only where the DNA matches it firmly. Size is stated for part of the rows, as once, few or many counts, or as a class when the clone is expanded.

TRBJ1-5,.,TRBV19,few,CASSSKAGSNQPQHF,TGTGCCAGTAGCTCGAAAGCAGGGTCCAATCAGCCCCAGCATTTT
TRBJ1-4,.,TRBV2,.,CASSPYSTGLFF,TGTGCCAGCAGTCCTTACAGTACGGGTCTGTTTTTT
TRBJ1-3,.,TRBV18,once,CASSPTGGAGNTIYF,TGTGCCAGCTCACCCACGGGGGGCGCCGGAAACACCATATATTTT
TRBJ2-3,TRBD2,TRBV4-3,.,CASSPGLAGKTDTQYF,TGCGCCAGCAGCCCGGGACTAGCGGGTAAAACAGATACGCAGTATTTT
TRBJ1-5,.,TRBV7-9,once,CASQPGEGGPKLSNQPQHF,TGTGCCAGCCAGCCAGGGGAGGGAGGGCCGAAGTTAAGCAATCAGCCCCAGCATTTT
TRBJ2-6,.,TRBV2,.,CASSEWSGANVLTF,TGTGCCAGCAGTGAATGGAGTGGGGCCAACGTCCTGACTTTC
TRBJ2-7,TRBD1,TRBV30,.,CAWSAGQNYEQYF,TGTGCCTGGAGTGCGGGACAGAACTACGAGCAGTACTTC
TRBJ2-7,.,TRBV7-9,.,CASSGFLAPDYEQYF,TGTGCCAGCAGCGGATTCCTAGCTCCCGACTACGAGCAGTACTTC
TRBJ1-3,.,TRBV27,.,CASSRTSASSGNTIYF,TGTGCCAGCAGTAGAACGTCCGCGAGCTCTGGAAACACCATATATTTT
TRBJ1-5,.,TRBV5-1,few,CASSLDGFGNQPQHF,TGCGCCAGCAGCTTGGACGGCTTCGGCAATCAGCCCCAGCATTTT
TRBJ1-2,.,TRBV6-5,.,CASSYSRRDGYTF,TGTGCCAGCAGTTACTCCCGCAGGGACGGCTACACCTTC
TRBJ1-1,.,TRBV18,.,CASSPPGRGTEAFF,TGTGCCAGCTCACCCCCTGGAAGGGGCACTGAAGCTTTCTTT
TRBJ1-6,.,TRBV11-3,once,CASTLGVYNSPLHF,TGTGCCAGCACCCTGGGAGTCTATAATTCACCCCTCCACTTT
TRBJ2-2,.,TRBV7-8,few,CASSSSESGNTGELFF,TGTGCCAGCAGCTCCAGTGAGTCAGGCAACACCGGGGAGCTGTTTTTT
TRBJ1-2,TRBD1,TRBV5-6,.,CASGQGTNYGYTF,TGTGCCAGCGGACAGGGAACAAACTATGGCTACACCTTC
TRBJ1-3,.,TRBV6-5,.,CASSYSRVLSGNTIYF,TGTGCCAGCAGTTACTCACGAGTACTCTCTGGAAACACCATATATTTT
TRBJ1-5,TRBD1,TRBV19,.,CASSITDRGPDQPQHF,TGTGCCAGTAGTATCACGGACAGGGGGCCGGATCAGCCCCAGCATTTT
TRBJ2-2,.,TRBV11-3,.,CASSPGGGPNTGELFF,TGTGCCAGCAGCCCGGGGGGCGGCCCGAACACCGGGGAGCTGTTTTTT
TRBJ2-1,.,TRBV5-1,.,CASSSTVSSYNEQFF,TGCGCCAGCAGCTCCACAGTAAGCTCCTACAATGAGCAGTTCTTC
TRBJ1-1,TRBD1,TRBV6-4,medium-sized,CASSDRTGEAFF,TGTGCCAGCAGTGATCGGACAGGTGAAGCTTTCTTT
TRBJ2-7,TRBD1,TRBV7-8,.,CASSLVGQGFSYEQYF,TGTGCCAGCAGCTTAGTGGGACAGGGGTTTTCCTACGAGCAGTACTTC
TRBJ1-5,.,TRBV10-3,.,CAISESRDQPQHF,TGTGCCATCAGTGAGTCGCGGGATCAGCCCCAGCATTTT
TRBJ1-4,TRBD1,TRBV7-9,.,CASSQSGTDEKLFF,TGTGCCAGCAGCCAGAGTGGGACAGATGAAAAACTGTTTTTT
TRBJ1-1,TRBD1,TRBV5-1,.,CASSWDYRGGNTEAFF,TGCGCCAGCAGCTGGGACTACAGGGGTGGGAACACTGAAGCTTTCTTT
TRBJ2-7,TRBD2,TRBV4-3,.,CASSQGGLARTYYPMDEQYF,TGCGCCAGCAGCCAAGGGGGACTAGCCCGGACTTATTACCCAATGGACGAGCAGTACTTC
TRBJ1-3,.,TRBV7-9,.,CAIAPSSSGNTIYF,TGTGCCATCGCCCCGTCGAGCTCTGGAAACACCATATATTTT
TRBJ2-5,TRBD2,TRBV2,.,CASSLLAGGSETQYF,TGTGCCAGCAGTTTACTAGCGGGGGGTTCAGAGACCCAGTACTTC
TRBJ1-2,.,TRBV4-1,.,CASSQEPRGLYGYTF,TGCGCCAGCAGCCAAGAGCCTAGGGGCCTTTATGGCTACACCTTC
TRBJ2-1,.,TRBV6-5,.,CASKGSWSSYNEQFF,TGTGCCAGCAAGGGGAGCTGGAGCTCCTACAATGAGCAGTTCTTC
TRBJ2-7,.,TRBV4-2,.,CASSQERSGPAYEQYF,TGTGCCAGCAGCCAAGAGAGAAGCGGGCCAGCCTACGAGCAGTACTTC
TRBJ1-1,TRBD1,TRBV7-6,.,CASSSSQGAGTEAFF,TGTGCCAGCAGCTCGTCACAGGGGGCCGGCACTGAAGCTTTCTTT
TRBJ2-3,.,TRBV7-2,.,CASSSPGSKTDTQYF,TGTGCCAGCAGCTCCCCCGGGAGTAAGACAGATACGCAGTATTTT
TRBJ2-1,.,TRBV27,.,CASNNDWGGNNEQFF,TGTGCCAGCAACAACGACTGGGGGGGCAACAATGAGCAGTTCTTC
TRBJ2-1,TRBD2,TRBV5-1,.,CASSLETSGGHNEQFF,TGCGCCAGCAGCTTGGAGACTAGCGGGGGCCACAATGAGCAGTTCTTC